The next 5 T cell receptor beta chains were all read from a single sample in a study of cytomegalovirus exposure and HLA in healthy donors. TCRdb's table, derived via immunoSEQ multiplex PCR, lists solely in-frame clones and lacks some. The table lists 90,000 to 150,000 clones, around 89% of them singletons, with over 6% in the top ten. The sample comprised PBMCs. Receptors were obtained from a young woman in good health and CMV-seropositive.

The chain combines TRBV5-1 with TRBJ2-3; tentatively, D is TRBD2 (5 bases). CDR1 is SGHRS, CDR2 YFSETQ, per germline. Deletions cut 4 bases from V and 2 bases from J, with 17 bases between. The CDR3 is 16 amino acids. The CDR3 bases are TGCGCCAGCAGCCCCGTTAATCGGGGTATCACAGATACGCAGTATTTT. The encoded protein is CASSPVNRGITDTQYF.

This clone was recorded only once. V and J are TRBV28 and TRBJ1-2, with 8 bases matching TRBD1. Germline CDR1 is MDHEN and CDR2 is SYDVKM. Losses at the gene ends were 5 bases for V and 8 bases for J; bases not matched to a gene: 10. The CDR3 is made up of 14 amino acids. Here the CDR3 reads CASSQTQGGGGYTF. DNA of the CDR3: TGTGCCAGCAGTCAGACACAGGGGGGTGGCGGCTACACCTTC.

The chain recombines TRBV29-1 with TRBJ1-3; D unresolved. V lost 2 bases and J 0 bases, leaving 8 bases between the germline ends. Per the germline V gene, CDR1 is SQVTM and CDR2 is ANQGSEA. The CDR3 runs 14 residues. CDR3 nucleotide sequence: TGCAGCGTTGAACTCGGGGTCTCTGGAAACACCATATATTTT. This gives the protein CSVELGVSGNTIYF.

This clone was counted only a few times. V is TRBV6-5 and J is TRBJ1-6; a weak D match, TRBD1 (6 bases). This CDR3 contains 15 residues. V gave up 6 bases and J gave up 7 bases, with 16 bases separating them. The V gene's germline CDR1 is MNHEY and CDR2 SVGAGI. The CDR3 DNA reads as TGTGCCAGCAGCTACACGGCCAGGGGAAATTCACCCCTCCACTTT. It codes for CASSYTARGNSPLHF.

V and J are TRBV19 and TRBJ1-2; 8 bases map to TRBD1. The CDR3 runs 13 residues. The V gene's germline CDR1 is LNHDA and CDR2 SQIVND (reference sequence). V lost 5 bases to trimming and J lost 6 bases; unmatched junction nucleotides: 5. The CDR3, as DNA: TGTGCCAGTAGTGCTGGACAGGGCGATGGCTACACCTTC. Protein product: CASSAGQGDGYTF.